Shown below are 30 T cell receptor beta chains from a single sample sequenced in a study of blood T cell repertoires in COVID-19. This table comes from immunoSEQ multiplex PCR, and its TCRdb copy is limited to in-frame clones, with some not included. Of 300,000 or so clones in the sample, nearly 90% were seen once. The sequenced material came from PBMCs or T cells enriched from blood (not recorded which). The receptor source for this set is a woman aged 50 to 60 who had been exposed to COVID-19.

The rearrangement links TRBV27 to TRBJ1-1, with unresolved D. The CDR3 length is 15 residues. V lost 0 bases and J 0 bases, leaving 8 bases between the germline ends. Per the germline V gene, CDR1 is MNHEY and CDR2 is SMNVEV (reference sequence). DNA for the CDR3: TGTGCCAGCAGTTTATCGCAGAACATGAACACTGAAGCTTTCTTT. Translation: CASSLSQNMNTEAFF.

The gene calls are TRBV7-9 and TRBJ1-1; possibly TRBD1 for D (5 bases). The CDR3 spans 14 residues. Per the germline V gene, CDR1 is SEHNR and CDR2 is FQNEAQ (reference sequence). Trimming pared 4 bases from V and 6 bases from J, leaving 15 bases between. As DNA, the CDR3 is TGTGCCAGCAGCTCGGACATGGTGCAGCCTGAAGCTTTCTTT. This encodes CASSSDMVQPEAFF.

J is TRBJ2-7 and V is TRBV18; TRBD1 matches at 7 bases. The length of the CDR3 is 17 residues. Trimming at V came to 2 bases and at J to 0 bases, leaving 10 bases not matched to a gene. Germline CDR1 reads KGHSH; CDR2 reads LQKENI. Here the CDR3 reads CASSPSERGQSSYEQYF. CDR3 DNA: TGTGCCAGCTCACCATCGGAAAGGGGACAGAGCTCCTACGAGCAGTACTTC.

CDR3 sequence: CAWSAGSSSTDTQYF. Here the CDR3 DNA reads TGTGCCTGGAGTGCGGGGAGCTCTAGCACAGATACGCAGTATTTT. The rearrangement joins TRBV30 to TRBJ2-3, with D maybe TRBD2 (5 bases). Germline CDR1 GTSNPN, CDR2 SVGIG (reference sequence). V was trimmed by 1 base and J by 0 bases, leaving 11 bases between them. There are 15 residues in the CDR3.

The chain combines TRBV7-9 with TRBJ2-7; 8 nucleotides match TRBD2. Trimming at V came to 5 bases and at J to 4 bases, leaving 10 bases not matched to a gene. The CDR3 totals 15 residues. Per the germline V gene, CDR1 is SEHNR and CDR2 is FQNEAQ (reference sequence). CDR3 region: CASSPSGGISYEQYF. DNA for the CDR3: TGTGCCAGCAGCCCCAGCGGGGGAATTTCATACGAGCAGTACTTC.

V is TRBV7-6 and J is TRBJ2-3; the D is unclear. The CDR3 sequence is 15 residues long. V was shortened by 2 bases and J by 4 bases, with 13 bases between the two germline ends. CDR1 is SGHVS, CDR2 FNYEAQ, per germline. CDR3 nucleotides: TGTGCCAGCAGCTTAATCGCGGCTTGGGCAGATACGCAGTATTTT. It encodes CASSLIAAWADTQYF.

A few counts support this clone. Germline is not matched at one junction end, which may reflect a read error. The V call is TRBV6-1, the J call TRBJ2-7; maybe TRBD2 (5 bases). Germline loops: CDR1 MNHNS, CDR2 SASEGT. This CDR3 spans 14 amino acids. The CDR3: CASREGRLGNEQYF. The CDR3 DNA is TGTGCCAGCAGGGAAGGTCGACTCGGGAACGAGCAGTACTTC.

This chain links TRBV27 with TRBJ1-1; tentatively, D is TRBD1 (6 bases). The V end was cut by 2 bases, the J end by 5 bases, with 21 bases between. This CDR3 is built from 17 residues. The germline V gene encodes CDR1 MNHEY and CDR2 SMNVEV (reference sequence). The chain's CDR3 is CASSLRLGLGALTEAFF. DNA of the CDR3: TGTGCCAGCAGTTTACGCTTGGGGTTGGGGGCTCTGACTGAAGCTTTCTTT.

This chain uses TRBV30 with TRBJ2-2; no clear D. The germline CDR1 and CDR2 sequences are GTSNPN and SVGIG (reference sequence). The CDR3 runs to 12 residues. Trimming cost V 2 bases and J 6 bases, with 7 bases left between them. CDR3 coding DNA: TGTGCCTGGAGTCAAATTTCCGGGGAGCTGTTTTTT. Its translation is CAWSQISGELFF.

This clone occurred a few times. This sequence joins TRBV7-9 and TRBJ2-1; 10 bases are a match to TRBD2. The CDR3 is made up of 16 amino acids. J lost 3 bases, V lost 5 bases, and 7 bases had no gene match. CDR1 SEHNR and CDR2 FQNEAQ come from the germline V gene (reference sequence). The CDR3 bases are TGTGCCAGCAGCCCTAGTAGCGGGGGGAGCTACAATGAGCAGTTCTTC. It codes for CASSPSSGGSYNEQFF.

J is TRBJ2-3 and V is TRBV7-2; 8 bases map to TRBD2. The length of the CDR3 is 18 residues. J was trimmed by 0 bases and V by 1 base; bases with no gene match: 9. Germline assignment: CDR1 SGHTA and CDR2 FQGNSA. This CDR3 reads CASSLVGSGDTSTDTQYF. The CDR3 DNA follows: TGTGCCAGCAGCTTAGTTGGTAGCGGGGATACTAGCACAGATACGCAGTATTTT.

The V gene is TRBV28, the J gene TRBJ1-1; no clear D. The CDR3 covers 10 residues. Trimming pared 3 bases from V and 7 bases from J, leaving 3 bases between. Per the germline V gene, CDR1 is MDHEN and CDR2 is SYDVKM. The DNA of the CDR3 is TGTGCCAGCAGTTTCGGTGAAGCTTTCTTT. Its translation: CASSFGEAFF.

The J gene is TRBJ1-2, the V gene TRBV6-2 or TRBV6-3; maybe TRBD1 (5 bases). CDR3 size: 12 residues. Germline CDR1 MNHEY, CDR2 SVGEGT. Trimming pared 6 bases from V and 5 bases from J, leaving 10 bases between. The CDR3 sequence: CASSRDSYGYTF. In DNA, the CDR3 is TGTGCCAGCAGCAGAGACAGTTATGGCTACACCTTC.

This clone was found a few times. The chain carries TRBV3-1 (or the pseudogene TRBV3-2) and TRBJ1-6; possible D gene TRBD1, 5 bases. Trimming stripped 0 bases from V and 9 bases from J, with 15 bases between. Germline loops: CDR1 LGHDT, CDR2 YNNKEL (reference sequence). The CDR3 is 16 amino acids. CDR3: CASSQDTSGWLSPLHF. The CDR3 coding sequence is TGTGCCAGCAGCCAAGATACTTCAGGGTGGCTTTCACCCCTCCACTTT.

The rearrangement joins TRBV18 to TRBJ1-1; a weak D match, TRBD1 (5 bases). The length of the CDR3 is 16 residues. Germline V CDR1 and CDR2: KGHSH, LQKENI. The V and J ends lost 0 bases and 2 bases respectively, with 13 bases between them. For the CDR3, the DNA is TGTGCCAGCTCACCACCTTTCGCAAGGGGAAACACTGAAGCTTTCTTT. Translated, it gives CASSPPFARGNTEAFF. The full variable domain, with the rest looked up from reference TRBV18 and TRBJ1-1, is NAGVMQNPRHLVRRRGQEARLRCSPMKGHSHVYWYRQLPEEGLKFMVYLQKENIIDESGMPKERFSAEFPKEGPSILRIQQVVRGDSAAYFCASSPPFARGNTEAFFGQGTRLTVV.

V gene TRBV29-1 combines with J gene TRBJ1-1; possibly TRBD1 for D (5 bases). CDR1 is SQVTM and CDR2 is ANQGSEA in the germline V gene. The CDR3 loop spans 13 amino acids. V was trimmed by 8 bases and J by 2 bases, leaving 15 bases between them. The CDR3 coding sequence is TGCAGCACGAAACAGGCCGCAAACACTGAAGCTTTCTTT. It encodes CSTKQAANTEAFF.

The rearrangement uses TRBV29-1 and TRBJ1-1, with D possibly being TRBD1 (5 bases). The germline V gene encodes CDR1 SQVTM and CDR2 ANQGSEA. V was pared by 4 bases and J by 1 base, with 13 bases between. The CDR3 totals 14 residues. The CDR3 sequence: CSVGVRGKNTEAFF. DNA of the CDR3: TGCAGCGTTGGCGTAAGGGGAAAGAACACTGAAGCTTTCTTT. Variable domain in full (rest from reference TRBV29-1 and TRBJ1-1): SAVISQKPSRDICQRGTSLTIQCQVDSQVTMMFWYRQQPGQSLTLIATANQGSEATYESGFVIDKFPISRPNLTFSTLTVSNMSPEDSSIYLCSVGVRGKNTEAFFGQGTRLTVV.

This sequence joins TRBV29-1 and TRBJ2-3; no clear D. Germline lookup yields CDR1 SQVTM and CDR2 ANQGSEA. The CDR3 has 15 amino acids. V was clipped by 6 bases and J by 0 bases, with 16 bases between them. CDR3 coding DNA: TGCAGCGTAACGACATATTTGGATAGCACAGATACGCAGTATTTT. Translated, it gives CSVTTYLDSTDTQYF.

CDR3 DNA: TGTGCCAGCAGCCGAGGGGACTTTTCTGGAAACACCATATATTTT. It encodes CASSRGDFSGNTIYF. V and J are TRBV7-8 and TRBJ1-3, with D maybe TRBD1 (5 bases). This CDR3 is built from 15 residues. V dropped 5 bases and J dropped 1 base, with 12 bases sitting between them. Germline assignment: CDR1 SGHVS and CDR2 FQNEAQ.

CDR3 in DNA: TGTGCCAGTAGTACCGGATACGGACTAGCGGGGTCTGGTAGCACAGATACGCAGTATTTT. Translation gives CASSTGYGLAGSGSTDTQYF. The chain carries TRBV19 and TRBJ2-3, with TRBD2 matching over 12 bases. CDR3 length: 20 residues. The V gene's germline CDR1 is LNHDA and CDR2 SQIVND (reference sequence). V dropped 4 bases and J dropped 0; count of bases not matched to a gene: 14.

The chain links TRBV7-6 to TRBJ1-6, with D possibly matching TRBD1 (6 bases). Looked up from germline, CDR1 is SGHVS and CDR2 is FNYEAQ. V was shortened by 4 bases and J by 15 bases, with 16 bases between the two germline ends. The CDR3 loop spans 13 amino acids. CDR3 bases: TGTGCCAGCAGCTCCAGACAGGCAGGGCTCCTCCACTTT. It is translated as CASSSRQAGLLHF.

CDR3 bases: TGTGCCAGCAGTGGACACGGCGGGAATTCACCCCTCCACTTT. Encoded protein: CASSGHGGNSPLHF. The V and J genes are TRBV2 and TRBJ1-6; D ambiguous. Germline V gene data show CDR1 as SNHLY and CDR2 as FYNNEI. V was clipped by 4 bases and J by 7 bases, with 11 bases between them. CDR3 length: 14 amino acids.

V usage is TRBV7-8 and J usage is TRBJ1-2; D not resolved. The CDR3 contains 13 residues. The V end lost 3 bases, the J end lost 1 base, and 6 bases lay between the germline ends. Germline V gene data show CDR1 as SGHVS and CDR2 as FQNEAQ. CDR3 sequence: CASSLGHNYGYTF. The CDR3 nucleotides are TGTGCCAGCAGCTTGGGCCATAACTATGGCTACACCTTC.

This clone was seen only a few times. Written as DNA, the CDR3 is TGCGCCAGCAGCTTGGCAGGACAGATTGCTTTCTTT. Translated, it gives CASSLAGQIAFF. The J gene is TRBJ1-1, the V gene TRBV5-1, with a tentative D call TRBD1 (6 bases). This CDR3 spans 12 amino acids. CDR1 and CDR2 (germline): SGHRS, YFSETQ. The V end was cut by 0 bases, the J end by 11 bases, with 11 bases between.

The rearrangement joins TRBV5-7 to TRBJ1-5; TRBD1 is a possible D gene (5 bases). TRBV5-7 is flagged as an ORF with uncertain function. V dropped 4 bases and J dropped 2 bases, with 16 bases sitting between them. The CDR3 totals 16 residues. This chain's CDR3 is CASSQLAAGGNQPQHF. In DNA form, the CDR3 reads TGTGCCAGCAGCCAACTGGCCGCGGGGGGCAATCAGCCCCAGCATTTT.

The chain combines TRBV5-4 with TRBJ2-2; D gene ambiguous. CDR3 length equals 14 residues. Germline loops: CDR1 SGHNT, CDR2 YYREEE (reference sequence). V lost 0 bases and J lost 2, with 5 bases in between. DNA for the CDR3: TGTGCCAGCAGCTTGGGAGGTAACACCGGGGAGCTGTTTTTT. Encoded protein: CASSLGGNTGELFF.

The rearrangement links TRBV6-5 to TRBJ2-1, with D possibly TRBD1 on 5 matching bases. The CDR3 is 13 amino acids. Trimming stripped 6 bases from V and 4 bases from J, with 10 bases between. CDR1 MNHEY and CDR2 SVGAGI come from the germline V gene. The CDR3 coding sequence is TGTGCCAGCAGGGGGCAGACTTACAATGAGCAGTTCTTC. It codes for CASRGQTYNEQFF.

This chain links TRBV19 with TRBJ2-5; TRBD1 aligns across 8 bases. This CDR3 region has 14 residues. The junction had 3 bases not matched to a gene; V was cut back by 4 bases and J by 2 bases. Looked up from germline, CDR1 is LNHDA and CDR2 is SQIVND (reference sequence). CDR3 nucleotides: TGTGCCAGTAGTACGACAGGGGCGCAAGAGACCCAGTACTTC. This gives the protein CASSTTGAQETQYF. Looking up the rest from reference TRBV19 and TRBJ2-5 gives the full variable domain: DGGITQSPKYLFRKEGQNVTLSCEQNLNHDAMYWYRQDPGQGLRLIYYSQIVNDFQKGDIAEGYSVSREKKESFPLTVTSAQKNPTAFYLCASSTTGAQETQYFGPGTRLLVL.

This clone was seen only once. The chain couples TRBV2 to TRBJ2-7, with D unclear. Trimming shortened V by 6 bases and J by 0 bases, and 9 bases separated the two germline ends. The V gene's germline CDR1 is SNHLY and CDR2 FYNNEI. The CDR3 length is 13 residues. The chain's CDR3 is CASSGDNSYEQYF. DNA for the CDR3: TGTGCCAGCAGCGGCGACAACTCCTACGAGCAGTACTTC.

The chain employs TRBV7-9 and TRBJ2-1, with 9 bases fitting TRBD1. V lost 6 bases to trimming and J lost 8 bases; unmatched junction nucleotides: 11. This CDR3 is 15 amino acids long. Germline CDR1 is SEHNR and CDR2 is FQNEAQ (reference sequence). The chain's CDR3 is CASRTGTGSSDEQFF. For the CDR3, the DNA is TGTGCCAGCAGAACCGGGACAGGGTCTTCAGATGAGCAGTTCTTC.